This TCR beta chain emerged from a study of blood T cell repertoires in COVID-19 (dated by TCRdb to 2020 to 2021). Looking at the study overall: Samples covering the acute and convalescent phases of COVID-19 were provided by collaborators in the United States, Italy and Spain. The prospective study material was composed of cDNA or gDNA derived from T cells, B-cell-depleted T cells, or PBMCs. HLA class I and class II types, where available, came from metadata supplied by the sample provider rather than from assay-based typing. The samples were drawn from the first 160 participants of the ongoing ImmuneRACE study and from 1,200 or so subjects provided by 6 global collaborators. The sample metadata nearly always contained a de-identified subject ID, COVID-19 status, age in years and sex. Deeply sampled blood TCRbeta repertoires from subjects exposed to, actively infected with, or recovered from COVID-19 were included in the dataset. The repertoires were made available in a free public database intended to serve as a resource for research on the immune response to SARS-CoV-2.

V is cut by 0 bases and J by 3 bases, and the space between the germline ends is 12 bases. CDR1 and CDR2 (SGHRS, YFSETQ) derive from the germline V gene. The CDR3 starts with the cysteine, ends with the phenylalanine, and has 16 residues. Only the CDR3 DNA is retained, 48 bases long and in frame from the first base. General conclusions and limits of the study: The amount of clinical and demographic metadata varied by source and participant and was provided uncurated.

On this clone: Its cognate antigen has yet to be identified. The record has no base qualities; no much larger clone is one base away.

Whole blood was collected in K2EDTA tubes by collaborating institutions according to the institutions' own protocols. Collaborator samples were shipped for TCRbeta analysis as frozen whole blood, isolated PBMCs, or DNA extracted from either sample type. TCRbeta CDR3 regions were amplified from genomic DNA by means of the immunoSEQ Assay, a bias-controlled multiplex PCR. The authors' analysis ran thus. The number of nucleated cells in each sample was estimated from the amplification of reference gene primers within the assay. To quantify the absolute abundance of each unique TCRbeta CDR3 rearrangement, sequence reads were collapsed and filtered. For each sample, productive Simpson clonality was calculated by taking the square root of Simpson's diversity index across productive rearrangements. TCRdb re-hosts the immuneACCESS table, in-frame sequences only. Its copies lack some clones; in the studies checked, an unresolved V gene accounts for under half of them, and the cause for the rest is not known. Clonal size and the V and J genes are those of that table, whereas D and trimming came from the DNA. This sample lists under 95,000 clones; around nine tenths were detected once. 4.5% to 5% of the sample is in the top ten clones.

Sequencing used peripheral blood. Recombination connected TRBV5-1 to TRBJ1-4, with a weak D call of TRBD1 (6 bases match). This sequence was found in a woman at least 80 years old with acute or convalescent COVID-19. CDR3 reads: CASSLDRAAPNEKLFF. At the DNA level, the sequence is TGCGCCAGCAGCTTGGACAGGGCGGCACCTAATGAAAAACTGTTTTTT.